This T cell receptor beta chain emerged from a study of blood T cell repertoires in COVID-19. The overall study: There were acute and convalescent COVID-19 samples, and they came from the United States, Italy and Spain. PBMCs, B-cell-depleted T cells, or T cells were the source of the cDNA or gDNA that made up the material.

TCRdb keeps only in-frame clones here, not all; method: immunoSEQ multiplex PCR. The data show 150,000 to 180,000 clones, about 89% seen once. The CDR3 loop spans 17 amino acids. Germline V gene lookup returns CDR1 KGHSH and CDR2 LQKENI. V dropped 1 base and J dropped 4; count of bases not matched to a gene: 8. V gene TRBV18 combines with J gene TRBJ1-5, with 9 bases lining up with TRBD1. The sample consisted of peripheral blood. The TCR comes from a man aged 50-59 years with acute or convalescent COVID-19. DNA of the CDR3: TGTGCCAGCTCACCACTCGACAGGGGGGAGTTAAATCAGCCCCAGCATTTT. This gives the protein CASSPLDRGELNQPQHF.